This T cell receptor (beta chain) was sequenced in a study of blood T cell repertoires in COVID-19. The overall study: The cDNA or gDNA used as material had been derived from T cells, B-cell-depleted T cells, or PBMCs.

Germline V CDR1 and CDR2: SGHRS, YFSETQ. J was trimmed by 4 bases and V by 3 bases; bases with no gene match: 11. The length of the CDR3 is 17 residues. The table came from immunoSEQ multiplex PCR; TCRdb's copy has only in-frame clones and leaves some out. The profile covers 200,000 to 250,000 clones, with roughly 85% appearing a single time and less than 14% taken by the ten largest. Individuals aged roughly 18 to 90 years were recruited from about two dozen US areas. Each participant's cohort was designated according to participant-reported clinical history. The receptor comes from a man aged 25 to 45 who had recovered from COVID-19. Sample: PBMCs or T cells enriched from blood (not recorded which). The rearrangement uses TRBV5-1 and TRBJ1-2; TRBD1 matches at 11 bases. As DNA, the CDR3 is TGCGCCAGCAGCTCTTCGCTGGGACAGGGGGGCGTCTATGGCTACACCTTC. Translating it yields CASSSSLGQGGVYGYTF.